The T cell receptor beta chain described here comes from a study of human T cells and chemical hapten exposure. Points from the study as a whole: Counts of expanded TCRs (at PT1) showed a positive correlation with patch test score.

This clonotype was counted ten times or more. Its antigen is not known. This sample's time point: patch test 1, 2 weeks after DPC sensitization. Treatment described: therapeutic diphenylcyclopropenone sensitization with weekly scalp DPC. Staff drew blood before applying each patch test. Unfractionated whole blood served as the source for total RNA extraction. Library preparation tagged each individual cDNA molecule with a unique molecular identifier. TCRdb itself ran the RACE reads through MiXCR, one entry per CDR3 protein. Of around 50,000 distinct CDR3 sequences in the sample, about a tenth were seen once. Trimming pared 1 base from V and 4 bases from J, leaving 5 bases between. This CDR3 has 11 residues. The germline gives CDR1 GTSNPN, CDR2 SVGIG (reference sequence).

The material sequenced was whole blood, taken in connection with sensitization to the hapten diphenylcyclopropenone (DPC). This chain links TRBV30 with TRBJ2-7; D gene uncertain. This clonotype originated in a woman in her 40s with alopecia areata. Some clones in this sample may be carry-over from other donors' samples. CDR3 in amino acids: CAWSASYEQYF. CDR3 in DNA: TGTGCCTGGAGTGCGTCTTACGAGCAGTACTTC.